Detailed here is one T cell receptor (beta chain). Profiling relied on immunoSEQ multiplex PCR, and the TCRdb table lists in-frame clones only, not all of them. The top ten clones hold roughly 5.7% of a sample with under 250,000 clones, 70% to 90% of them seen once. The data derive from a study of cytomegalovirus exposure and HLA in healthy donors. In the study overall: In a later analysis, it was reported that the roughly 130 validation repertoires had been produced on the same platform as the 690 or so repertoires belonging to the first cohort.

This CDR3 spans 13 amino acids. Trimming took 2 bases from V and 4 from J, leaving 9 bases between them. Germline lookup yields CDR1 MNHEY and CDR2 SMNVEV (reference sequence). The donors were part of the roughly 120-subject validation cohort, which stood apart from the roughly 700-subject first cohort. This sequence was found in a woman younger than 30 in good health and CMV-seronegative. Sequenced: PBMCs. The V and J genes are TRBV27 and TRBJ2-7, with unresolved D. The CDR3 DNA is TGTGCCAGCAGTTTAGTGGACGGGTACGAGCAGTACTTC. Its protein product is CASSLVDGYEQYF.